These 17 T cell receptor beta chains were all obtained from the same sample, sequenced in a study of graft-versus-host responses after intestinal transplantation (dated by TCRdb to 2020 to 2023). Their antigens are not known. Per the publication, the time point label means: cells obtained before transplantation from donor or recipient. Library method: the immunoSEQ multiplex PCR assay. TCRdb retrieved this table from immuneACCESS and kept in-frame rearrangements only. Not all clones are present; in checked studies, unresolved V genes account for under half, and no reason is known for the remainder. Within this sample are 100,000 or so clones, with about 94% of them counted one time only. The ten largest clones add up to more than 0.15% of the sample. The sample was unstimulated CD4+ T cells sorted from spleen or lymph node cells, taken before intestinal transplant. These receptors all come from a human donor who received an intestinal transplant.

This clone has a single count. The chain carries TRBV5-1 and TRBJ2-1; D might be TRBD1 (6 bases). The CDR3 is made up of 17 amino acids. The V and J ends lost 0 bases and 4 bases respectively, with 17 bases between them. From germline, CDR1 is SGHRS and CDR2 YFSETQ. CDR3 in amino acids: CASSLALGTSSYNEQFF. The DNA of the CDR3 is TGCGCCAGCAGCTTGGCCCTAGGGACATCAAGTTACAATGAGCAGTTCTTC.

This clone appeared once. CDR3 sequence reads: CAWSVPGTGGYEQYF. The CDR3 DNA reads TGTGCCTGGAGTGTACCAGGGACAGGGGGCTACGAGCAGTACTTC. The rearrangement joins TRBV30 to TRBJ2-5, with 11 positions matching TRBD1. Judging by the DNA end, TRBJ2-7 fits better; the J call may be wrong. The CDR3 consists of 15 residues. Germline CDR1 reads GTSNPN; CDR2 reads SVGIG (reference sequence).

This chain uses TRBV18 with TRBJ1-1; 8 bases agree with TRBD1. Trimming removed 2 bases from V and 4 bases from J; junction bases left unmatched: 12. The germline V gene has CDR1 KGHSH and CDR2 LQKENI. The CDR3 has 17 amino acids. The CDR3 DNA reads as TGTGCCAGCTCACCATCTTCAGGGGGCGCTTTGCCCACTGAAGCTTTCTTT. Translation gives CASSPSSGGALPTEAFF.

V and J are TRBV6-5 and TRBJ1-2, with TRBD1 matching 8 bases. V shed 2 bases and J 7 bases; nucleotides not matched to a gene: 6. The CDR3 runs 14 residues. CDR1 and CDR2 (germline): MNHEY, SVGAGI. CDR3 sequence: CASSYGAGGGGYTF. CDR3 nucleotide sequence: TGTGCCAGCAGTTACGGGGCAGGGGGCGGTGGCTACACCTTC.

This chain uses TRBV6-1 with TRBJ1-5; 7 bases align to TRBD1. The CDR3 length is 14 residues. V gave up 3 bases and J gave up 11 bases; unmatched junction bases: 10. Germline V gene lookup returns CDR1 MNHNS and CDR2 SASEGT. The CDR3 nucleotides are TGTGCCAGCAGTGACCCCATCAAGGGGGCTACCCAGCATTTT. Amino acids: CASSDPIKGATQHF.

The CDR3: CASRYRGSDNSPLHF. DNA for the CDR3: TGTGCCAGCAGATACAGGGGTTCGGATAATTCACCCCTCCACTTT. V gene TRBV6-1 combines with J gene TRBJ1-6; 7 bases are a match to TRBD1. The CDR3 sequence is 15 residues long. The V segment lost 6 bases and the J segment 5 bases; nucleotides outside the gene matches: 7. Germline assignment: CDR1 MNHNS and CDR2 SASEGT.

The V and J genes are TRBV7-3 and TRBJ2-5, with D maybe TRBD2 (6 bases). This CDR3 is built from 16 residues. Trimming removed 2 bases at V and 4 bases at J, with 17 bases between. Germline V lookup: CDR1 SGHTA, CDR2 FQGTGA. Here the CDR3 reads CASSLGLRGVGETQYF. In DNA, the CDR3 is TGTGCCAGCAGCTTAGGGTTGCGGGGAGTGGGAGAGACCCAGTACTTC.

This sequence joins TRBV5-4 and TRBJ1-2; 10 bases align to TRBD1. V trimming: 0 bases; J trimming: 4 bases; junction bases outside the gene matches: 12. Germline V gives CDR1 SGHNT, CDR2 YYREEE (reference sequence). The length of the CDR3 is 18 residues. The CDR3 DNA reads TGTGCCAGCAGCTTGGTCCCCGGGACAGGGGAACCAACCTATGGCTACACCTTC. Protein sequence: CASSLVPGTGEPTYGYTF.

J is TRBJ1-4 and V is TRBV19; D uncertain. This CDR3 is 13 amino acids long. The V end was cut by 3 bases, the J end by 5 bases, with 7 bases between. CDR1 and CDR2 from the germline V gene are LNHDA and SQIVND (reference sequence). The chain's CDR3 is CASSMQLNEKLFF. The CDR3 DNA reads TGTGCCAGTAGTATGCAACTAAATGAAAAACTGTTTTTT.

The rearrangement joins TRBV5-6 to TRBJ1-1; possibly TRBD1 for D (5 bases). This CDR3 comprises 13 residues. Trimming shortened V by 0 bases and J by 9 bases, and 12 bases separated the two germline ends. Germline values: CDR1 SGHDT, CDR2 YYEEEE. The CDR3 reads CASSLGRATQAFF. For the CDR3, the DNA is TGTGCCAGCAGCTTGGGCAGGGCCACCCAAGCTTTCTTT.

This clone was seen once. The V call is TRBV27, the J call TRBJ2-3; D is unclear. Between the trimmed V and J ends, which lost 2 bases and 6 bases, there was a span of 12 bases. The CDR3 is made up of 14 amino acids. CDR1 is MNHEY, CDR2 SMNVEV, per germline (reference sequence). As DNA, the CDR3 is TGTGCCAGCAGTTTAGTTACAGAAACTGATACGCAGTATTTT. Translated, it gives CASSLVTETDTQYF.

This clone has only one observation. The rearrangement joins TRBV28 to TRBJ1-3; 7 bases fit TRBD1. Germline loops: CDR1 MDHEN, CDR2 SYDVKM. Losses at the gene ends were 6 bases for V and 3 bases for J; bases not matched to a gene: 5. The CDR3 runs to 14 residues. CDR3 sequence: CASSSDRDGNTIYF. The CDR3 DNA sequence: TGTGCCAGCAGCTCCGACAGGGATGGAAACACCATATATTTT. Full variable domain (outside the CDR3, taken from reference TRBV28 and TRBJ1-3): DVKVTQSSRYLVKRTGEKVFLECVQDMDHENMFWYRQDPGLGLRLIYFSYDVKMKEKGDIPEGYSVSREKKERFSLILESASTNQTSMYLCASSSDRDGNTIYFGEGSWLTVV.

V usage is TRBV19 and J usage is TRBJ2-7, with 11 bases that match TRBD1. With 9 bases clipped from V and 0 bases from J, the junction kept 4 bases outside the gene matches. Germline V gene sequence: CDR1 LNHDA, CDR2 SQIVND (reference sequence). CDR3 length: 14 residues. The CDR3 protein is CAREGTGGSYEQYF. The CDR3 nucleotides read TGTGCCAGGGAGGGGACAGGGGGCTCCTACGAGCAGTACTTC. The entire variable domain, with the rest obtained from reference TRBV19 and TRBJ2-7, is as follows: DGGITQSPKYLFRKEGQNVTLSCEQNLNHDAMYWYRQDPGQGLRLIYYSQIVNDFQKGDIAEGYSVSREKKESFPLTVTSAQKNPTAFYLCAREGTGGSYEQYFGPGTRLTVT.

This chain uses TRBV7-8 with TRBJ1-5; maybe TRBD1 (5 bases). The CDR3 has 15 residues. From germline, CDR1 is SGHVS and CDR2 FQNEAQ. The V and J ends lost 11 bases and 3 bases respectively, with 20 bases between them. The CDR3 sequence: CASTHAEGPNQPQHF. In nucleotides, the CDR3 is TGTGCCTCAACCCATGCGGAGGGACCCAATCAGCCCCAGCATTTT. The full variable domain, with the rest looked up from reference TRBV7-8 and TRBJ1-5, is GAGVSQSPRYKVAKRGQDVALRCDPISGHVSLFWYQQALGQGPEFLTYFQNEAQLDKSGLPSDRFFAERPEGSVSTLKIQRTQQEDSAVYLCASTHAEGPNQPQHFGDGTRLSIL.

V usage is TRBV28 and J usage is TRBJ2-3; D perhaps matches TRBD1 (6 bases). In germline, CDR1 is MDHEN, CDR2 SYDVKM. This CDR3 is built from 15 residues. V shed 3 bases and J shed 1 base, with 11 bases lying between them. The DNA for the CDR3 is TGTGCCAGCAGTTTCGACGCAGGGGGCACAGATACGCAGTATTTT. This translates into CASSFDAGGTDTQYF.

The V and J genes are TRBV4-2 and TRBJ1-4; no clear D. CDR3 length: 18 residues. V dropped 1 base and J dropped 8 bases, with 23 bases sitting between them. Germline CDR1 reads LGHNA; CDR2 reads YNFKEQ. The DNA for the CDR3 is TGTGCCAGCAGCCAAGTTCAATTTCGGGGTTGGGGTGAGGAAAAACTGTTTTTT. Its protein product is CASSQVQFRGWGEEKLFF.

The rearrangement links TRBV27 to TRBJ1-6; no clear D. The germline CDR1 and CDR2 sequences are MNHEY and SMNVEV (reference sequence). This CDR3 is 17 amino acids long. Trimming left V 3 bases short and J 3 bases short, with 15 bases between. CDR3 DNA: TGTGCCAGCAGTTTCTCCTTCGGGTCCCGCTATAATTCACCCCTCCACTTT. Its protein product is CASSFSFGSRYNSPLHF.